The 13 T cell receptor beta chains listed next were all sequenced from one sample in a study of T-cell memory formation after mild COVID-19. TCRdb ran MiXCR on the 5' RACE reads and lists one entry per CDR3 protein. The sample consists of around 310,000 distinct CDR3 sequences, less than 25% of them appearing once. The sequencing input was PBMCs or a T cell subset sorted from them (not recorded which). Every receptor here comes from a man in his late teens or twenties who had mild COVID-19 (a few samples of this study predate the infection). Cell type and time point are not known.

The J gene is TRBJ2-7, the V gene TRBV3-1; perhaps TRBD1 as D (5 bases). CDR1 LGHDT and CDR2 YNNKEL come from the germline V gene (reference sequence). V lost 1 base to trimming and J lost 4 bases, with 8 bases between them. This CDR3 has 13 residues. This chain's CDR3 is CASSQGGGYEQYV. Written as DNA, the CDR3 is TGTGCCAGCAGCCAAGGGGGCGGATACGAGCAGTACGTC.

This clonotype has only a few counts. This rearrangement joins TRBV5-1 to TRBJ2-3; tentative D call: TRBD2 (6 bases). The germline V gene has CDR1 SGHRS and CDR2 YFSETQ. The V and J ends lost 5 bases and 5 bases respectively, with 9 bases between them. The CDR3 is 12 amino acids. The CDR3 loop is CASRTGVDTQYF. For the CDR3, the DNA is TGCGCCAGCAGAACGGGGGTAGATACGCAGTATTTT.

The chain has TRBV10-2 and TRBJ1-2; D might be TRBD1 (6 bases). The CDR3 spans 16 residues. Trimming stripped 3 bases from V and 0 bases from J, with 14 bases between. Germline CDR1 is WSHSY and CDR2 is SAAADI. CDR3 loop: CASSDLGGRANYGYTF. CDR3 coding DNA: TGCGCCAGCAGTGATCTTGGGGGCCGAGCTAACTATGGCTACACCTTC.

The chain recombines TRBV6-5 with TRBJ2-5; 9 bases agree with TRBD2. Germline CDR1 and CDR2: MNHEY and SVGAGI. CDR3 length: 15 residues. The junction had 12 bases not matched to a gene; V was cut back by 6 bases and J by 7 bases. The CDR3, as DNA: TGTGCCAGCAGCACTCCCCTGCGGGGGGGCTTGACCCAGTACTTC. It specifies CASSTPLRGGLTQYF.

The chain combines TRBV29-1 with TRBJ2-3; D gene ambiguous. Trimming shortened V by 6 bases and J by 2 bases, and 15 bases separated the two germline ends. Germline-derived CDR1 and CDR2 are SQVTM and ANQGSEA. The CDR3 spans 14 residues. Here the CDR3 DNA reads TGCAGCGTCCCGACCAAACTAAACACAGATACGCAGTATTTT. It codes for CSVPTKLNTDTQYF.

This clonotype was observed a handful of times. The chain links TRBV12-3 or TRBV12-4 to TRBJ2-7; D ambiguous. V dropped 5 bases and J dropped 0 bases, with 8 bases sitting between them. The CDR3 is made up of 13 amino acids. CDR3 DNA: TGTGCCAGCAGTCCGGAGAGCTCCTACGAGCAGTACGTC. As protein: CASSPESSYEQYV.

In this sample, this clonotype turned up a few times. The gene calls are TRBV12-3 or TRBV12-4 and TRBJ2-5; the match to TRBD2 covers 8 bases. CDR3 length: 13 amino acids. V trimming: 4 bases; J trimming: 7 bases; junction bases outside the gene matches: 5. Here the CDR3 reads CASSSGTSWTQYF. The CDR3 DNA reads TGTGCCAGCAGTTCCGGGACTAGTTGGACCCAGTACTTC.

This clonotype has a handful of counts. The V gene is TRBV11-2, the J gene TRBJ2-2; tentatively, D is TRBD2 (5 bases). Germline V CDR1 and CDR2: SGHAT, FQNNGV. The CDR3 length is 16 residues. The V end lost 5 bases, the J end lost 1 base, and 14 bases lay between the germline ends. The CDR3 protein is CASSHLSGLNTGELFF. In nucleotides, the CDR3 is TGTGCCAGCAGCCACCTTTCGGGGTTGAACACCGGGGAGCTGTTTTTT.

There are a few counts of this clonotype. V gene TRBV27 combines with J gene TRBJ2-1, with 8 nucleotides matching TRBD2. The CDR3 has 16 amino acids. V dropped 1 base and J dropped 2; count of bases not matched to a gene: 4. The germline V gene has CDR1 MNHEY and CDR2 SMNVEV (reference sequence). CDR3 in amino acids: CASSLYGGGTYNEQFF. The CDR3 DNA reads as TGTGCCAGCAGTTTATACGGCGGGGGGACCTACAATGAGCAGTTCTTC.

The chain is built from TRBV6-5 and TRBJ2-2; 15 bases are shared with TRBD2. The J segment lost 4 bases and the V segment lost 1 base, leaving 4 bases of the junction unmatched. In germline, CDR1 is MNHEY, CDR2 SVGAGI. The CDR3 has 18 amino acids. In DNA form, the CDR3 reads TGTGCCAGCAGTTACTTTGGGACTAGCGGGGGGTCCACCGGGGAGCTGTTTTTT. Translation gives CASSYFGTSGGSTGELFF.

The chain uses TRBV5-1 and TRBJ2-7; D is perhaps TRBD2 (6 bases). This CDR3 spans 15 amino acids. Germline lookup yields CDR1 SGHRS and CDR2 YFSETQ. Trimming took off 5 bases at V and 7 bases at J, with 22 bases between the two ends. CDR3 residues: CASSPGSGPTREQYV. Written as DNA, the CDR3 is TGCGCCAGCAGTCCGGGTAGCGGCCCTACTCGGGAGCAGTACGTC.

This clonotype was picked up a small number of times. The chain combines TRBV4-1 with TRBJ1-5; tentative D call: TRBD1 (6 bases). This CDR3 has 14 amino acids. The germline V and J ends were trimmed by 5 bases and 1 base, with 9 bases remaining between them. The germline CDR1 and CDR2 sequences are MGHRA and YSYEKL. The CDR3 nucleotides read TGCGCCAGCAGCGGGCAGGGGAGCAATCAGCCCCAGCATTTT. Translated: CASSGQGSNQPQHF.

The chain employs TRBV7-2 and TRBJ1-2; 7 bases agree with TRBD1. The CDR3 consists of 15 residues. J gave up 4 bases and V 5 bases, and 10 bases lay outside the gene matches. Germline lookup yields CDR1 SGHTA and CDR2 FQGNSA. CDR3 sequence (DNA): TGTGCCAGCAGCAGCAGACAGGGAGGGGCCTATGGCTACACCTTC. It translates to CASSSRQGGAYGYTF.